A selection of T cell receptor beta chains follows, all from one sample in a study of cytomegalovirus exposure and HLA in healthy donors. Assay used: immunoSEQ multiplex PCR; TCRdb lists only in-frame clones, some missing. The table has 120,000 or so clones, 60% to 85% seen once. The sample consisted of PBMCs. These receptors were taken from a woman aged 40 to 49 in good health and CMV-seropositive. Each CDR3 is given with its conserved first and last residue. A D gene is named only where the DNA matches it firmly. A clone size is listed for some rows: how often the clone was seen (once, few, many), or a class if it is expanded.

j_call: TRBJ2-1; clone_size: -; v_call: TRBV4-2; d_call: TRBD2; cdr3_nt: TGTGCCAGCAGCCTTGAGGCGGGAGACTTCTACAATGAGCAGTTCTTC; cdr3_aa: CASSLEAGDFYNEQFF
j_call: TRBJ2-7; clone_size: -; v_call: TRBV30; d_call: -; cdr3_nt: TGTGCCTGGAGTTTGGACACGAACTACGAGCAGTACTTC; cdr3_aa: CAWSLDTNYEQYF
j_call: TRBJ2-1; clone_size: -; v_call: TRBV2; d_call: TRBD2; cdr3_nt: TGTGCCAGCAGTTGGACTACAGAAGGGACTACATATGAGCAGTTCTTC; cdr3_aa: CASSWTTEGTTYEQFF
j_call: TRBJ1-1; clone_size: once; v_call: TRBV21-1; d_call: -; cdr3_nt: TGTGCCAGGTTCCAGGGGGCGAACACTGAAGCTTTCTTT; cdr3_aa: CARFQGANTEAFF
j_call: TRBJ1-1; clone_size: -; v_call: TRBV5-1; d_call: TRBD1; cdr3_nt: TGCGCCAGCAGGAGGGACAGCTACACTGAAGCTTTCTTT; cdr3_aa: CASRRDSYTEAFF
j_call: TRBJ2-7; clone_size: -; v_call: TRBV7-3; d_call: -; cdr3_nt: TGTGCCAGCAGCCTGGGGGGTGGGGGAGGCAGAGCCTACGAGCAGTACTTC; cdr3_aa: CASSLGGGGGRAYEQYF
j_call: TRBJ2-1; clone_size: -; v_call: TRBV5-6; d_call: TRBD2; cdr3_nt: TGTGCCAGCAGCTTGGGGCGGGGGGGCCTTTATGAGCAGTTCTTC; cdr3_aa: CASSLGRGGLYEQFF
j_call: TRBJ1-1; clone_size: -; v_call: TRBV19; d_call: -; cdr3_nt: TGTGCCAGTAGCACAGGGTTCTCTGAAGCTTTCTTT; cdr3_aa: CASSTGFSEAFF
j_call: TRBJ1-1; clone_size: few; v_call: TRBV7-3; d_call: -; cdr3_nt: TGTGCCAGCAGCTTAGGGCAGGGAGGGGTCAATGAAGCTTTCTTT; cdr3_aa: CASSLGQGGVNEAFF
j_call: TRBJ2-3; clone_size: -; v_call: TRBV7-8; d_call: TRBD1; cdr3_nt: TGTGCCAGCAGCCCCGTGGTCGGTGACAGGGGGAAGGGGGATACGCAGTATTTT; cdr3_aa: CASSPVVGDRGKGDTQYF
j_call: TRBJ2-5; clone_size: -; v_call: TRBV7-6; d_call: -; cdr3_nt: TGTGCCAGCAGCTTAGTAGCAACAGGGCCAGAGACCCAGTACTTC; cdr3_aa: CASSLVATGPETQYF
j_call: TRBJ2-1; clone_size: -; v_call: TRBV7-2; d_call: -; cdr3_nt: TGTGCCAGCAGCCCCCGAGCTGACTCGCCCCTCGCGTTCTTC; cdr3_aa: CASSPRADSPLAFF
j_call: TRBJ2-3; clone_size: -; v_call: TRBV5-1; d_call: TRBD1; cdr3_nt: TGCGCCAGCAGCTCTCAGGGGGTTAGAACAGATACGCAGTATTTT; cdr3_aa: CASSSQGVRTDTQYF
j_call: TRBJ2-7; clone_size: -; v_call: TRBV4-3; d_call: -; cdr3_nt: TGCGCCAGCAGCCAAGACGCGGGGCCCTCCTCCTACGAGCAGTACTTC; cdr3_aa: CASSQDAGPSSYEQYF
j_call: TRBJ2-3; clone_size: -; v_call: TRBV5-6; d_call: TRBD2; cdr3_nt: TGTGCCAGCAGCTTGGGAGCGGGGGGGCGGGCAGATACGCAGTATTTT; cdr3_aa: CASSLGAGGRADTQYF
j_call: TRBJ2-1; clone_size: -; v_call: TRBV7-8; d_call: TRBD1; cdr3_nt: TGTGCCAGCAGCGCCAGGACAGGGCCCCCGGAGCAGTTCTTC; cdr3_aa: CASSARTGPPEQFF
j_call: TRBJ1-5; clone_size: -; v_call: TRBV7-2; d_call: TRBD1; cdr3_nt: TGTGCCAGCAGCCCCAGTACAGGGGGGAGCAATCAGCCCCAGCATTTT; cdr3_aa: CASSPSTGGSNQPQHF